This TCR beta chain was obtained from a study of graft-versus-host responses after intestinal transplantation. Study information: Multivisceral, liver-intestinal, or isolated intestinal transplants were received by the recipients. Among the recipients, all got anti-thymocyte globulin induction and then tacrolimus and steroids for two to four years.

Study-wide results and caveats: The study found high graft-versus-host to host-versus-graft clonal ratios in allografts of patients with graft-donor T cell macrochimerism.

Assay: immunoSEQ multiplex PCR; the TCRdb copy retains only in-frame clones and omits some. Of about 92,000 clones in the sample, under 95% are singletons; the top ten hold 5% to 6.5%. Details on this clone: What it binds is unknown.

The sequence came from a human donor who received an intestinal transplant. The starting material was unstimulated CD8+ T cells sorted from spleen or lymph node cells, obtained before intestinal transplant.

Here the CDR3 reads CASSQEAAGDEQFF. Here the CDR3 DNA reads TGCGCCAGCAGCCAAGAAGCTGCCGGGGATGAGCAGTTCTTC. This chain connects TRBV4-1 to TRBJ2-1; tentative D call: TRBD2 (5 bases). Trimming took 0 bases from V and 8 from J, leaving 11 bases between them. Per germline, CDR1 MGHRA and CDR2 YSYEKL. This CDR3 contains 14 residues.